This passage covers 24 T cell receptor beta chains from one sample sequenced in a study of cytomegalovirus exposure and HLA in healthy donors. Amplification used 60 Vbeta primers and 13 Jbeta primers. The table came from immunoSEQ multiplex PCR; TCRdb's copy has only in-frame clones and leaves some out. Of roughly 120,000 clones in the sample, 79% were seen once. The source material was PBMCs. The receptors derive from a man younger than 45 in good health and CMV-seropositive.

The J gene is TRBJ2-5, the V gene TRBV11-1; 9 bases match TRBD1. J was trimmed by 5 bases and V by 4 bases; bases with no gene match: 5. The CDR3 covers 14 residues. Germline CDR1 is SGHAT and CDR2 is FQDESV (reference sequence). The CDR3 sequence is CASSSQGARETQYF. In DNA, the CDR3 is TGTGCCAGCAGCTCACAGGGGGCAAGGGAGACCCAGTACTTC.

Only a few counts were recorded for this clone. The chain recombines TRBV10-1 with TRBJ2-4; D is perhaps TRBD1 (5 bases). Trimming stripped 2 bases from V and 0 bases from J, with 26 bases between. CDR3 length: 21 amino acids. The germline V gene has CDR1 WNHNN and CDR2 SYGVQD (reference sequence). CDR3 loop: CASSEKGCVRVARIAKNIQYF. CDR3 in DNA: TGCGCCAGCAGTGAGAAAGGTTGCGTCAGGGTCGCGAGGATAGCCAAAAACATTCAGTACTTC.

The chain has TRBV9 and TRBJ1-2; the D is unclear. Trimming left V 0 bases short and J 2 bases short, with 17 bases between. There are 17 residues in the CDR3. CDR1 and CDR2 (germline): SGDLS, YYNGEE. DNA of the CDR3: TGTGCCAGCAGCGTAGAGGTTCAGGCCGTGCAAAACTATGGCTACACCTTC. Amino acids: CASSVEVQAVQNYGYTF.

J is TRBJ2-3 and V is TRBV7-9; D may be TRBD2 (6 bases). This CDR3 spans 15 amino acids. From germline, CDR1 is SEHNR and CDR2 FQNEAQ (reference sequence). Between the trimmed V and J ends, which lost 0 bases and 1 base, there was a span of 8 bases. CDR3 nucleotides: TGTGCCAGCAGCTTAGCTCCTAGCGGCACAGATACGCAGTATTTT. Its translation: CASSLAPSGTDTQYF.

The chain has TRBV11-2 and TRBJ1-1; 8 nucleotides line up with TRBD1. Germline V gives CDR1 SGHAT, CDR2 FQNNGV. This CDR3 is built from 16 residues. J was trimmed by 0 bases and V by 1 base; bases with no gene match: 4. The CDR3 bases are TGTGCCAGCAGCTTAGTTACAGGGGGACTGAACACTGAAGCTTTCTTT. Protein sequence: CASSLVTGGLNTEAFF.

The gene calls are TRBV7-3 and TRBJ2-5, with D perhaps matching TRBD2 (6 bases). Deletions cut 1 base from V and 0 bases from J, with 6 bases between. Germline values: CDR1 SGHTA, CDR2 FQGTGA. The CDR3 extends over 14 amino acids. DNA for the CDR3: TGTGCCAGCAGCTTAAGCGGGAACCAAGAGACCCAGTACTTC. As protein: CASSLSGNQETQYF. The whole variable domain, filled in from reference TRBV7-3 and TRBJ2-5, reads GAGVSQTPSNKVTEKGKYVELRCDPISGHTALYWYRQSLGQGPEFLIYFQGTGAADDSGLPNDRFFAVRPEGSVSTLKIQRTERGDSAVYLCASSLSGNQETQYFGPGTRLLVL.

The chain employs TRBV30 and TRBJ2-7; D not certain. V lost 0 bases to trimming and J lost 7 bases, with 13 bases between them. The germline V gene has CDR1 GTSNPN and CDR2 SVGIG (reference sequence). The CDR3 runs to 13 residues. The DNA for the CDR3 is TGTGCCTGGAGTGTAGACACTCCTGGGGAGCAGTACTTC. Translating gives CAWSVDTPGEQYF. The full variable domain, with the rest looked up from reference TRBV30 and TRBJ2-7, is SQTIHQWPATLVQPVGSPLSLECTVEGTSNPNLYWYRQAAGRGLQLLFYSVGIGQISSEVPQNLSASRPQDRQFILSSKKLLLSDSGFYLCAWSVDTPGEQYFGPGTRLTVT.

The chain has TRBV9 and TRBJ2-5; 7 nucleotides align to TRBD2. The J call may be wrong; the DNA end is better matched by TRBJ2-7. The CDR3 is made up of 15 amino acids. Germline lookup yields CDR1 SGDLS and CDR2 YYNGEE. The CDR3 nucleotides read TGTGCCAGCAGCGTAGGGCTAGCGGACAACTACGAGCAGTACTTC. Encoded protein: CASSVGLADNYEQYF.

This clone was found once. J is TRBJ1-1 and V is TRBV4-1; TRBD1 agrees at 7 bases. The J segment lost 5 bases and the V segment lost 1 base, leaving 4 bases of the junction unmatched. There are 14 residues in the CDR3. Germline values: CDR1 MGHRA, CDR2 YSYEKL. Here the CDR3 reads CASSQVSQGTEAFF. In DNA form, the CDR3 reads TGCGCCAGCAGCCAAGTATCACAGGGGACTGAAGCTTTCTTT.

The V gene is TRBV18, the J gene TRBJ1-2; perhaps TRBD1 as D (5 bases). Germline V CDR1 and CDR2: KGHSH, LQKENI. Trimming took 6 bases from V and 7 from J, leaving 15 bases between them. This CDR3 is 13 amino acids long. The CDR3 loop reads CASSSWGAGGYTF. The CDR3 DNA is TGTGCCAGCTCTTCTTGGGGCGCCGGTGGCTACACCTTC.

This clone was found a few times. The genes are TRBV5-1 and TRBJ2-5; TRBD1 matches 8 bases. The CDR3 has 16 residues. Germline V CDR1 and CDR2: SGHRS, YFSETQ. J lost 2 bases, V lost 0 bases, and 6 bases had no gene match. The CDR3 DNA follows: TGCGCCAGCAGCTTGGGGGGACAGGCCTCGCAAGAGACCCAGTACTTC. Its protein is CASSLGGQASQETQYF. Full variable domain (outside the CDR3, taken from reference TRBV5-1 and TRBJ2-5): KAGVTQTPRYLIKTRGQQVTLSCSPISGHRSVSWYQQTPGQGLQFLFEYFSETQRNKGNFPGRFSGRQFSNSRSEMNVSTLELGDSALYLCASSLGGQASQETQYFGPGTRLLVL.

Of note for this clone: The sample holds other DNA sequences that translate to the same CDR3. CDR3 amino acids: CASSPLLAGGTDTQYF. The CDR3 nucleotides are TGTGCCAGCTCTCCTCTACTAGCGGGAGGTACAGATACGCAGTATTTT. The chain carries TRBV18 and TRBJ2-3; TRBD2 aligns across 12 bases. Per the germline V gene, CDR1 is KGHSH and CDR2 is LQKENI. The CDR3 spans 16 residues. The junction had 7 bases not matched to a gene; V was cut back by 6 bases and J by 3 bases.

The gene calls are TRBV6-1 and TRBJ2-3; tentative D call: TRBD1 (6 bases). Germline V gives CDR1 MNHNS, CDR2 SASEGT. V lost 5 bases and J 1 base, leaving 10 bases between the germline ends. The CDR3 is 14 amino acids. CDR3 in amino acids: CASSRQDRTDTQYF. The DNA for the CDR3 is TGTGCCAGCAGTCGACAGGATCGCACAGATACGCAGTATTTT.

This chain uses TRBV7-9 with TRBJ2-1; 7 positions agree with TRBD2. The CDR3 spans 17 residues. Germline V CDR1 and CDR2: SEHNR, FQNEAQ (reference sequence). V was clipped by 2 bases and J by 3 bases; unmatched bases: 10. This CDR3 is CASSLSASGDLYNEQFF. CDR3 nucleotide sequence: TGTGCCAGCAGCTTATCTGCTAGCGGAGACCTCTACAATGAGCAGTTCTTC.

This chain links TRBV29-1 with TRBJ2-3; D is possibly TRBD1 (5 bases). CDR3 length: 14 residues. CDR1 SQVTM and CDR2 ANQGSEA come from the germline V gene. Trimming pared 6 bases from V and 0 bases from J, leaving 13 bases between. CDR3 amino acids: CSVAGSSSTDTQYF. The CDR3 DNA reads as TGCAGCGTCGCAGGGTCTTCAAGCACAGATACGCAGTATTTT.

CDR3 sequence reads: CASSVGLAGDSYNEQFF. For the CDR3, the DNA is TGTGCCAGCAGCGTAGGACTAGCGGGAGACTCCTACAATGAGCAGTTCTTC. The rearrangement uses TRBV7-9 and TRBJ2-1; 13 bases agree with TRBD2. The CDR3 is 17 amino acids. J lost 0 bases, V lost 5 bases, and 4 bases had no gene match. CDR1 SEHNR and CDR2 FQNEAQ come from the germline V gene (reference sequence).

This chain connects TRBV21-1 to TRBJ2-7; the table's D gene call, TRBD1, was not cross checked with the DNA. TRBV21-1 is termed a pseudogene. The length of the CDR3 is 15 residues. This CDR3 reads CASSAKQGLTYEQYF. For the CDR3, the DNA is TGTGCCAGCAGCGCCAAACAGGGGCTGACCTACGAGCAGTACTTC.

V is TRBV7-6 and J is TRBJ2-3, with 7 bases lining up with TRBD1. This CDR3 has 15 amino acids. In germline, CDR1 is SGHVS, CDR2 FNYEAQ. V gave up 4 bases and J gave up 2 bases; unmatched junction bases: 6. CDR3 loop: CASSSPTGFTDTQYF. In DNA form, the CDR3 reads TGTGCCAGCAGCTCTCCGACAGGGTTCACAGATACGCAGTATTTT.

CDR3 residues: CASGQQGGTGELFF. The CDR3, as DNA: TGTGCTAGTGGCCAGCAGGGAGGGACCGGGGAGCTGTTTTTT. The chain joins TRBV12-5 to TRBJ2-2; TRBD2 agrees at 7 bases. This CDR3 contains 14 residues. Germline V gene lookup returns CDR1 LGHNT and CDR2 FRNRAP. Trimming at V came to 6 bases and at J to 5 bases, leaving 6 bases not matched to a gene.

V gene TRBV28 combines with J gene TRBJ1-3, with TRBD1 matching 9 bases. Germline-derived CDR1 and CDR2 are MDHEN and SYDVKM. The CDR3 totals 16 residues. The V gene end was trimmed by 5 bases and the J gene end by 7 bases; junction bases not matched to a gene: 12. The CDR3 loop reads CASSLTPGQGWNTIYF. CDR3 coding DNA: TGTGCCAGCAGTCTTACTCCCGGACAGGGGTGGAACACCATATATTTT.

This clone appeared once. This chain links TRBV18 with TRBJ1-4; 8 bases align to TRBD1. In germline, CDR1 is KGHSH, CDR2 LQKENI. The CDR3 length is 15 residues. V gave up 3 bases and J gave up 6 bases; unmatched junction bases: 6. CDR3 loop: CASSPRQGHDEKLFF. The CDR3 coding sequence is TGTGCCAGCTCACCGAGACAGGGGCACGATGAAAAACTGTTTTTT.

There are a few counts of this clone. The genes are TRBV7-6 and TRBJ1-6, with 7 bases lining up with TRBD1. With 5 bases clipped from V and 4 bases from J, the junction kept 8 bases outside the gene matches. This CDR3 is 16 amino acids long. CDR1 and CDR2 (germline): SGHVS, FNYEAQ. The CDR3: CASSQRDRDYNSPLHF. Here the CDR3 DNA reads TGTGCCAGCAGCCAAAGAGACAGGGATTATAATTCACCCCTCCACTTT.

DNA for the CDR3: TGTGCCAGCAGCCCCCTCCAGGGCAGGGGTTTCGAGCAGTACTTC. Encoded protein: CASSPLQGRGFEQYF. The chain has TRBV11-2 and TRBJ2-7; TRBD1 is a possible D gene (6 bases). From germline, CDR1 is SGHAT and CDR2 FQNNGV. The length of the CDR3 is 15 residues. Trimming stripped 5 bases from V and 6 bases from J, with 20 bases between.

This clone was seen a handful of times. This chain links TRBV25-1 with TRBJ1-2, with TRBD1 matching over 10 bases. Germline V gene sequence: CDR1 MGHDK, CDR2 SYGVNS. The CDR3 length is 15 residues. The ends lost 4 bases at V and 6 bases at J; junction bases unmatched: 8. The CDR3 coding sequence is TGTGCCAGCAGTGGGGACAGGGGTGTTTTGGATGGCTACACCTTC. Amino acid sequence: CASSGDRGVLDGYTF.